This T cell receptor (beta chain) was observed in a study of CD8 T cells in ankylosing spondylitis. Study outcomes and limitations: The study identified a TCR beta motif of under 10 highly homologous variants that appeared characteristic of ankylosing spondylitis blood.

Note on this clonotype: Its target is not known.

The ends were cut back, 5 bases at V and 0 bases at J, with 14 bases in the middle. Germline V gives CDR1 SEHNR, CDR2 FQNEAQ (reference sequence). This CDR3 is built from 15 residues. With molecular barcodes, quantitative 5'-RACE was used to make the TCR beta libraries. Each CDR3 protein gets one entry after TCRdb re-called the 5' RACE reads with MiXCR. Of fewer than 550,000 distinct CDR3 sequences listed, over 4% are singletons. This receptor was taken from a male donor with ankylosing spondylitis. Source material: blood, either unsorted or a sorted T cell fraction (not recorded which). This chain links TRBV7-9 with TRBJ2-7; a weak D match, TRBD2 (6 bases). This CDR3 reads CASSPSGLSSYEQYF. The DNA of the CDR3 is TGTGCCAGCAGCCCGAGCGGGTTAAGCTCCTACGAGCAGTACTTC.